A single sample is the source of the 2 T cell receptor beta chains below, sequenced in a study of CD8+ T cells in alopecia areata. RNA was isolated and reverse transcribed to cDNA, the sequencing template. Sequenced by immunoSEQ multiplex PCR; TCRdb stores in-frame clones only, minus some. The data hold about 130,000 clones, with 45% to 65% observed a single time. The material sequenced was CD4+ T cells sorted from blood, taken at week 0. The receptors were sampled from a human donor with alopecia areata.

The V gene is TRBV7-2, the J gene TRBJ1-2, with D possibly being TRBD1 (5 bases). There are 14 residues in the CDR3. Per the germline V gene, CDR1 is SGHTA and CDR2 is FQGNSA. Trimming removed 0 bases at V and 4 bases at J, with 9 bases between. The CDR3 region has the DNA TGTGCCAGCAGCTTAGCGCAGGGACCCTATGGCTACACCTTC. Its protein product is CASSLAQGPYGYTF.

V gene TRBV7-2 combines with J gene TRBJ2-7; 9 positions match TRBD1. V lost 9 bases, J lost 6 bases, and 6 bases stayed unmatched. This CDR3 comprises 12 residues. Germline loops: CDR1 SGHTA, CDR2 FQGNSA. Here the CDR3 DNA reads TGTGCCAGTGGGGACAGGGAGGCCGAGCAGTACTTC. It is translated as CASGDREAEQYF.